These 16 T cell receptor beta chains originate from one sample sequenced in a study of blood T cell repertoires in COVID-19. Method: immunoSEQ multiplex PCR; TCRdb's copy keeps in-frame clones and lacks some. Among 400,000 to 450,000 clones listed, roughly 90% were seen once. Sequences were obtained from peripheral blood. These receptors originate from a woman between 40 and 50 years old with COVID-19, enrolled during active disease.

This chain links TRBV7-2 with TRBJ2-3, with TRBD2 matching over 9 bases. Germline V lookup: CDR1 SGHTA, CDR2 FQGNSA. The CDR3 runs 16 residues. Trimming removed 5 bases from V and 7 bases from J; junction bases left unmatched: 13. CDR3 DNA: TGTGCCAGCAGCCCCGGGGGCGGGAGGGCCCGGTATACGCAGTATTTT. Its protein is CASSPGGGRARYTQYF.

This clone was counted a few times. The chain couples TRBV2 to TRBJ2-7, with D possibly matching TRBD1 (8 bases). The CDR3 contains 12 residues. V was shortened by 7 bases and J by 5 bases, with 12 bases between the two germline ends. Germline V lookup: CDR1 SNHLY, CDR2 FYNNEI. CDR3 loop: CASNRGGHEQYF. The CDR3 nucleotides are TGTGCCAGCAACAGGGGGGGACACGAGCAGTACTTC.

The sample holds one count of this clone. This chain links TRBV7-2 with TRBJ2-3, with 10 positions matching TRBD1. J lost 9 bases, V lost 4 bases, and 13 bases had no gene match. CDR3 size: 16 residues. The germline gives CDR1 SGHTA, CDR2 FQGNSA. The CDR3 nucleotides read TGTGCCAGCAGCTGGAAGGACAGGGGGGGACTCGTAACGCAGTATTTT. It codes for CASSWKDRGGLVTQYF.

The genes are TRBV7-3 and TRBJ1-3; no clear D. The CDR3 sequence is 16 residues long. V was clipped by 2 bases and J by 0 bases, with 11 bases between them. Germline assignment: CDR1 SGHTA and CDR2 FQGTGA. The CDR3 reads CASSLEQPGSGNTIYF. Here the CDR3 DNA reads TGTGCCAGCAGCTTAGAACAGCCTGGCTCTGGAAACACCATATATTTT.

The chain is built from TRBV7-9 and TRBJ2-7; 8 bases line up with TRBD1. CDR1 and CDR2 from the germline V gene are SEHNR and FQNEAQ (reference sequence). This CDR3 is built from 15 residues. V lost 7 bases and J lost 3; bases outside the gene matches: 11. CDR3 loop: CASTLGDRRIYEQYF. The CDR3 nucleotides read TGTGCCAGCACCCTTGGGGACAGGAGGATCTACGAGCAGTACTTC.

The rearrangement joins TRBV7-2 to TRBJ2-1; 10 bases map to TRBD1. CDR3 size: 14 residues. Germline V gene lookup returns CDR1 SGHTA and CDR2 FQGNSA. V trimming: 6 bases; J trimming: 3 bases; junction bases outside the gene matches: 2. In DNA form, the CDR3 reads TGTGCCAGCAGTGGGACAGGGGACTACAATGAGCAGTTCTTC. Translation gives CASSGTGDYNEQFF.

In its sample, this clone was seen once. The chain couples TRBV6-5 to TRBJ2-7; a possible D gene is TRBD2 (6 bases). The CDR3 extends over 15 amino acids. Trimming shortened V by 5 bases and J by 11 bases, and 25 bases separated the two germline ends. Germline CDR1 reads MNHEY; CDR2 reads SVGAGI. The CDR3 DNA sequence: TGTGCCAGCAGTCAAAATACCGGGACTGTGCCGACGGAGTACTTC. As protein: CASSQNTGTVPTEYF.

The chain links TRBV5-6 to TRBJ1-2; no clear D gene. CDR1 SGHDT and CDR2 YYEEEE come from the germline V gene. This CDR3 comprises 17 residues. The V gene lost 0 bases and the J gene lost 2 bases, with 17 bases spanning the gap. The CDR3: CASSLDLGASENYGYTF. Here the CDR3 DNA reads TGTGCCAGCAGCTTGGATCTCGGTGCCAGCGAAAACTATGGCTACACCTTC.

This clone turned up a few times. The CDR3 loop reads CASSLVSGERYEQYF. As DNA, the CDR3 is TGTGCCAGCAGCTTAGTTTCAGGGGAGAGGTACGAGCAGTACTTC. The chain combines TRBV11-2 with TRBJ2-7, with D possibly TRBD1 on 6 matching bases. The germline V and J ends were trimmed by 1 base and 4 bases, with 14 bases remaining between them. Germline-derived CDR1 and CDR2 are SGHAT and FQNNGV. The CDR3 is 15 amino acids. The variable domain in full, with the rest retrieved from reference TRBV11-2 and TRBJ2-7, is EAGVAQSPRYKIIEKRQSVAFWCNPISGHATLYWYQQILGQGPKLLIQFQNNGVVDDSQLPKDRFSAERLKGVDSTLKIQPAKLEDSAVYLCASSLVSGERYEQYFGPGTRLTVT.

Here the CDR3 reads CASSPIFSSAGGTQYF. The DNA of the CDR3 is TGTGCCAGCAGCCCTATCTTCTCGTCGGCGGGGGGGACCCAGTACTTC. The genes are TRBV6-2 or TRBV6-3 and TRBJ2-5; 8 nucleotides align to TRBD2. Germline CDR1 MNHEY, CDR2 SVGEGT. CDR3 length: 16 amino acids. Trimming at V came to 6 bases and at J to 7 bases, leaving 16 bases not matched to a gene.

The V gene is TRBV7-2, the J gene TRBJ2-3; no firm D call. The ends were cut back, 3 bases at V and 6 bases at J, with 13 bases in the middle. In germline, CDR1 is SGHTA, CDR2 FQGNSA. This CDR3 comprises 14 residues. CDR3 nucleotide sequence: TGTGCCAGCAGCTTTGCCCGCGAGTTTGATACGCAGTATTTT. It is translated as CASSFAREFDTQYF.

The CDR3 sequence is CAIGTGEYGYTF. The CDR3 DNA sequence: TGTGCCATCGGCACAGGAGAGTATGGCTACACCTTC. V gene TRBV10-3 combines with J gene TRBJ1-2, with a possible D match to TRBD1 (5 bases). Trimming took off 8 bases at V and 5 bases at J, with 12 bases between the two ends. Germline V CDR1 and CDR2: ENHRY, SYGVKD. The CDR3 runs 12 residues.

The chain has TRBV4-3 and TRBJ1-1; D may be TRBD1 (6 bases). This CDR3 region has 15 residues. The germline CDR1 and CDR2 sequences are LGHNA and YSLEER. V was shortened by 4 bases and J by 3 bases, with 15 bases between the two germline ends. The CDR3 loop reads CASSPEGGSYTEAFF. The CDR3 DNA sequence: TGCGCCAGCAGCCCGGAAGGGGGAAGCTACACTGAAGCTTTCTTT.

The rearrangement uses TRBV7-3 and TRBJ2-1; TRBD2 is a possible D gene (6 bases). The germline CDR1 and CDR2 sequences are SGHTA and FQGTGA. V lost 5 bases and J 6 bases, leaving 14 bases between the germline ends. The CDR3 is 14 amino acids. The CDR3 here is CASSPPGLGNEQFF. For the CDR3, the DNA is TGTGCCAGCAGCCCTCCGGGACTGGGCAATGAGCAGTTCTTC.

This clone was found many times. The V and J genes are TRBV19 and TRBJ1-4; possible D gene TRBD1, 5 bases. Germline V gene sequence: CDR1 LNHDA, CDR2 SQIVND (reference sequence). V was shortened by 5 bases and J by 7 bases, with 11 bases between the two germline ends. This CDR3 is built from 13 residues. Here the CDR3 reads CASSQGHPEKLFF. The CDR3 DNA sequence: TGTGCCAGTAGTCAGGGTCACCCTGAAAAACTGTTTTTT.

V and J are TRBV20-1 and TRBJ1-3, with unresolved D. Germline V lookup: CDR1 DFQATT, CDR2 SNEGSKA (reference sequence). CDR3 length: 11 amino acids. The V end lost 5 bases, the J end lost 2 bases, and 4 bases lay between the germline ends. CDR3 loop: CSAAPGNTIYF. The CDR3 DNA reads TGCAGTGCTGCGCCTGGAAACACCATATATTTT.